The present entry profiles one T cell receptor (beta chain) with its context. Its antigen remains unknown. The CDR3 has 15 residues. Germline CDR1 SGHTA, CDR2 FQGNSA. J gave up 5 bases and V 5 bases, and 9 bases lay outside the gene matches. Replicate sorted-subset PCRs were loaded with roughly 190 ng DNA, about 30,000 T cell genomes. The assay was immunoSEQ multiplex PCR, and TCRdb's table has in-frame clones only and misses some. The sample contains roughly 2.5 million clones, around nine tenths of which appear only once. This record belongs to a study of shared clonotypes between healthy human individuals. Overall study: Each donor had three CD4 naive, three CD4 memory, two CD8 naive and one CD8 memory plate. Study-wide points: Against clonotypes common to all four donors, non-shared ones had lower generation probabilities.

Sequenced sample: naive CD4+ T cells sorted from blood. Subset indicated: CD45RA+ positively selected. The TCR originated in a man younger than 30 in good health. The rearrangement links TRBV7-2 to TRBJ1-5, with 7 bases lining up with TRBD1. CDR3 DNA: TGTGCCAGCAGCGCCCACAGGGGCAGAGATCAGCCCCAGCATTTT. Its protein product is CASSAHRGRDQPQHF. Complete variable domain (other parts from reference TRBV7-2 and TRBJ1-5): GAGVSQSPSNKVTEKGKDVELRCDPISGHTALYWYRQSLGQGLEFLIYFQGNSAPDKSGLPSDRFSAERTGGSVSTLTIQRTQQEDSAVYLCASSAHRGRDQPQHFGDGTRLSIL.